The present TCR beta chain was sequenced within a study of cytomegalovirus exposure and HLA in healthy donors. V shed 7 bases and J 0 bases; nucleotides not matched to a gene: 14. The germline V gene encodes CDR1 LNHDA and CDR2 SQIVND (reference sequence). CDR3 size: 17 residues. Study observations and caveats: Later work showed greater clonal expansion in HLA-associated TCR beta chains than in equally common others. What a later analysis showed was that several of the most significant clusters appeared linked to common viral pathogens. A link between a missense DCLRE1C variant and TCR beta V- and J-gene trimming emerged from a later analysis. In vitro experiments confirmed that three CMV-associated chains were specific for CMV antigens.

A remark on this clone: Antigen unknown.

13 Jbeta primers and 60 Vbeta primers were used for the PCR. Libraries were prepared by immunoSEQ multiplex PCR; TCRdb keeps only in-frame clonotypes and omits some of them. The table shows roughly 140,000 clones, with 70% occurring only once. The specimen sequenced was PBMCs. This clonotype was sampled from a woman aged 30 to 39 in good health and CMV-seronegative. The chain uses TRBV19 and TRBJ1-2, with 7 nucleotides matching TRBD1. The CDR3 nucleotides read TGTGCCAGTACCGTGGACAGGACCCTTACCGCTAACTATGGCTACACCTTC. It yields the protein CASTVDRTLTANYGYTF.